This TCR beta chain was captured in a study of blood T cell repertoires in COVID-19. Data came from immunoSEQ multiplex PCR; TCRdb stores just in-frame clones and leaves some out. The data hold about 220,000 clones, with around four fifths observed a single time. Germline CDR1 and CDR2: SNHLY and FYNNEI. V shed 6 bases and J 3 bases; nucleotides not matched to a gene: 4. This CDR3 has 13 amino acids. This clone has a single count. Source material: peripheral blood. The TCR was taken from a man between 25 and 39 years old with active or convalescent COVID-19. The rearrangement joins TRBV2 to TRBJ2-7; 8 bases match TRBD1. In nucleotides, the CDR3 is TGTGCCAGCAGGACAGGGGACCACTACGAGCAGTACTTC. Translating it yields CASRTGDHYEQYF.